A selection of T cell receptor beta chains follows, all from one sample in a study of CXCR3 chemokines and chemotherapy response in bladder cancer. TCRdb processed the PCR reads anew with MiXCR; each CDR3 protein has one entry. The table has about 3,000 distinct CDR3 sequences, roughly 15% seen once. Sampling took place from a patient whose treatment included neoadjuvant chemotherapy. These TCRs come from a human donor with bladder cancer that did not respond to neoadjuvant chemotherapy. The CDR3 runs from the conserved cysteine through the conserved F or W. The order of the fields is D gene, clone size, J gene, V gene, CDR3 protein, CDR3 DNA. A D gene is named only where the DNA matches it firmly. Part of the rows lack a size; the others show once, few, many or a class for expanded clones.

-,many,TRBJ2-5,TRBV7-2,CASSLRDYRSETQYF,TGTGCCAGCAGCTTAAGGGATTATCGGTCGGAGACCCAGTACTTC
TRBD2,many,TRBJ2-2,TRBV5-6,CASSPLLAGARTGELFF,TGTGCCAGCAGCCCCTTACTAGCGGGGGCCCGCACCGGGGAGCTGTTTTTT
-,many,TRBJ2-3,TRBV12-3/TRBV12-4,CASCGVRSGLDTQYF,TGTGCCAGCTGCGGTGTTCGCTCCGGCTTAGATACGCAGTATTTT
-,medium-sized,TRBJ2-6,TRBV19,CASQYSGANVLTF,TGTGCCAGTCAATACTCTGGGGCCAACGTCCTGACTTTC
-,many,TRBJ1-5,TRBV20-1,CSARARDINQPQHF,TGCAGTGCTAGAGCGCGGGACATCAATCAGCCCCAGCATTTT
TRBD1,medium-sized,TRBJ1-2,TRBV5-4,CASSLDSGGKGGYTF,TGTGCCAGCAGCTTGGATTCAGGGGGCAAGGGTGGCTACACCTTC
-,many,TRBJ1-3,TRBV12-3/TRBV12-4,CASSFGLSGNTIYF,TGTGCCAGCAGTTTCGGCCTCTCTGGAAACACCATATATTTT
-,medium-sized,TRBJ1-1,TRBV5-6,CASTEQLNTEAFF,TGTGCCAGCACCGAACAGTTGAACACTGAAGCTTTCTTT
-,medium-sized,TRBJ2-1,TRBV6-5,CASRGTIESNEQFF,TGTGCCAGCAGGGGCACAATAGAATCCAATGAGCAGTTCTTC
TRBD2,-,TRBJ2-7,TRBV6-2/TRBV6-3,CASSRLAGGHNEQYF,TGTGCCAGCAGCCGACTAGCGGGGGGCCATAATGAGCAGTACTTC
-,many,TRBJ1-5,TRBV4-1,CASSQGEGLGQPQHF,TGCGCCAGCAGCCAAGGGGAGGGGCTCGGTCAGCCCCAGCATTTT
-,many,TRBJ1-2,TRBV11-1,CASSYTGPRDGYTF,TGTGCCAGCAGTTATACAGGGCCCCGGGATGGCTACACCTTC
TRBD2,-,TRBJ2-3,TRBV5-1,CASSSTSGVVDTQYF,TGCGCCAGCAGCTCAACTAGCGGGGTTGTAGATACGCAGTATTTT
-,many,TRBJ1-2,TRBV6-5,CASSYMGGGDGYTF,TGTGCCAGCAGTTACATGGGAGGAGGGGATGGCTACACCTTC
-,many,TRBJ1-2,TRBV6-6,CASSYTRAEGYTF,TGTGCCAGCAGTTATACAAGGGCGGAGGGCTACACCTTC
TRBD1,many,TRBJ1-2,TRBV7-9,CASRSGTGPTHGYTF,TGTGCCAGCAGATCCGGGACAGGCCCTACCCATGGCTACACCTTC
-,many,TRBJ1-6,TRBV12-3/TRBV12-4,CASSSPESSYNSPLHF,TGTGCCAGCAGTTCCCCCGAGTCCTCCTATAATTCACCCCTCCACTTT
TRBD2,many,TRBJ2-1,TRBV9,CASRRSGADNEQFF,TGTGCCAGCCGACGTAGCGGGGCAGACAATGAGCAGTTCTTC
-,medium-sized,TRBJ2-1,TRBV30,CAWRLGNEQFF,TGTGCCTGGAGGTTAGGCAATGAGCAGTTCTTC
TRBD1,medium-sized,TRBJ1-1,TRBV30,CAFRTGGIAFF,TGTGCCTTCCGGACAGGGGGAATAGCTTTCTTT
-,few,TRBJ2-5,TRBV14,CASSQSKGFGTQYF,TGTGCCAGCAGCCAAAGTAAGGGGTTCGGGACCCAGTACTTC
-,many,TRBJ2-1,TRBV7-3,CASSLNQGNEQFF,TGTGCCAGCAGCTTAAACCAAGGCAATGAGCAGTTCTTC
-,many,TRBJ2-7,TRBV30,CAWIRDSSYEQYF,TGTGCCTGGATCCGGGACTCTTCCTACGAGCAGTACTTC
-,medium-sized,TRBJ1-2,TRBV18,CASSPSSGGYTF,TGTGCCAGCTCACCAAGTTCAGGAGGCTACACCTTC
-,medium-sized,TRBJ2-6,TRBV19,CASSPRAISSGANVLTF,TGTGCCAGTAGTCCCCGGGCCATAAGCTCTGGGGCCAACGTCCTGACTTTC
TRBD1,large,TRBJ2-2,TRBV6-1,CASSAQGRGELFF,TGTGCCAGCAGTGCACAGGGGCGCGGGGAGCTGTTTTTT
TRBD1,large,TRBJ2-1,TRBV6-2/TRBV6-3,CASSSDRVSYNEQFF,TGTGCCAGCAGTTCGGACAGGGTCAGCTACAATGAGCAGTTCTTC
TRBD2,medium-sized,TRBJ2-2,TRBV6-6,CASSYSKGTSGTGELFF,TGTGCCAGCAGTTACTCGAAGGGGACTAGCGGTACCGGGGAGCTGTTTTTT
-,medium-sized,TRBJ2-1,TRBV29-1,CSVEGGLPRNEQFF,TGCAGCGTTGAAGGGGGTCTACCTAGGAATGAGCAGTTCTTC
TRBD2,many,TRBJ2-5,TRBV29-1,CSALAGGKPQYF,TGCAGCGCCTTAGCGGGGGGGAAGCCCCAGTACTTC
TRBD2,many,TRBJ2-3,TRBV5-4,CASSLDGTSGGAADTQYF,TGTGCCAGCAGCTTGGATGGGACTAGCGGGGGGGCCGCAGATACGCAGTATTTT
-,medium-sized,TRBJ2-7,TRBV7-2,CASSLLAGDPYEQYF,TGTGCCAGCAGCTTACTGGCAGGGGACCCCTACGAGCAGTACTTC
TRBD2,medium-sized,TRBJ2-5,TRBV10-3,CAISETSGGATQYF,TGTGCCATCAGTGAGACTAGCGGGGGGGCGACCCAGTACTTC
TRBD2,once,TRBJ2-1,TRBV6-2/TRBV6-3,CASSWGGNEQFF,TGTGCCAGCAGTTGGGGGGGCAATGAGCAGTTCTTC
TRBD2,medium-sized,TRBJ2-5,TRBV6-5,CASSYFPREAQYF,TGTGCCAGCAGTTACTTCCCTCGGGAGGCCCAGTACTTC
TRBD1,many,TRBJ1-1,TRBV18,CASSPQGQGANTEAFF,TGTGCCAGCTCACCACAAGGGCAGGGGGCAAACACTGAAGCTTTCTTT
TRBD1,medium-sized,TRBJ2-5,TRBV13,CASTGTGHQETQYF,TGTGCCAGCACCGGGACAGGCCACCAAGAGACCCAGTACTTC
-,many,TRBJ1-2,TRBV28,CASTTGSGYTF,TGTGCCAGCACTACAGGATCCGGCTACACCTTC
-,-,TRBJ1-5,TRBV19,CASSIRRVERPQHF,TGTGCCAGTAGCATCAGGAGGGTGGAGCGGCCCCAGCATTTT